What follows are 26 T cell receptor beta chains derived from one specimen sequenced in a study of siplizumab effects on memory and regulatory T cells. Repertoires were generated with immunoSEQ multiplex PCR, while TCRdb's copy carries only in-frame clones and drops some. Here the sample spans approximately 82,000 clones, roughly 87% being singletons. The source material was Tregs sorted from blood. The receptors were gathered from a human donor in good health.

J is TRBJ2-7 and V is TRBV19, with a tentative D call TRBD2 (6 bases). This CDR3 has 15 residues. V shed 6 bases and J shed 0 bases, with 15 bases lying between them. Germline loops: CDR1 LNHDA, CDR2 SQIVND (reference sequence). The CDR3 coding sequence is TGTGCCAGTAGCGTAGCGGCAGGCAACTCCTACGAGCAGTACTTC. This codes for CASSVAAGNSYEQYF.

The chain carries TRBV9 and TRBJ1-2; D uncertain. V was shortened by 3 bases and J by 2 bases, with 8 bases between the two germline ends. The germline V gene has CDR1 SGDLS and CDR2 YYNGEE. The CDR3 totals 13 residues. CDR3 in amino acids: CASSASENYGYTF. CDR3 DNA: TGTGCCAGCAGCGCCTCGGAAAACTATGGCTACACCTTC. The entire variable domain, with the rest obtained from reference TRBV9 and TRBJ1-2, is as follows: DSGVTQTPKHLITATGQRVTLRCSPRSGDLSVYWYQQSLDQGLQFLIQYYNGEERAKGNILERFSAQQFPDLHSELNLSSLELGDSALYFCASSASENYGYTFGSGTRLTVV.

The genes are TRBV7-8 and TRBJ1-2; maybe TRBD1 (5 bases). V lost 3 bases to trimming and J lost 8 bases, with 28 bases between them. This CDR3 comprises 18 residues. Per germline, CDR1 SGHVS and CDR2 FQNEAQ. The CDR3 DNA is TGTGCCAGCAGCTTGCCGGGGAGGGGAGGAGGAGGAGGTGAAGGCTACACCTTC. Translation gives CASSLPGRGGGGGEGYTF. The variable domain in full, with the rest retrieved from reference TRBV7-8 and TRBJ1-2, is GAGVSQSPRYKVAKRGQDVALRCDPISGHVSLFWYQQALGQGPEFLTYFQNEAQLDKSGLPSDRFFAERPEGSVSTLKIQRTQQEDSAVYLCASSLPGRGGGGGEGYTFGSGTRLTVV.

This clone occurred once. The CDR3 DNA follows: TGTGCCAGCAGTGAGTGGCTTGGCGCTGAAGCTTTCTTT. It specifies CASSEWLGAEAFF. This chain connects TRBV6-4 to TRBJ1-1, with D hard to call. Trimming stripped 3 bases from V and 6 bases from J, with 11 bases between. The germline gives CDR1 MRHNA, CDR2 SNTAGT. The CDR3 loop spans 13 amino acids.

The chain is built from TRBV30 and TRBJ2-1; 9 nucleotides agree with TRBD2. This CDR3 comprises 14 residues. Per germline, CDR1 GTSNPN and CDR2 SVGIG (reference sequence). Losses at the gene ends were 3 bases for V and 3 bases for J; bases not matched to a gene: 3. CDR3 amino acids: CAWRISGGYNEQFF. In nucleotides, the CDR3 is TGTGCCTGGAGGATTAGCGGGGGCTACAATGAGCAGTTCTTC.

The DNA of the CDR3 is TGTGCCAGCAGCGACAGGGTTGCAGGGGAGCAGTACTTC. Translated, it gives CASSDRVAGEQYF. The rearrangement uses TRBV14 and TRBJ2-5, with 7 bases aligning to TRBD1. Germline V CDR1 and CDR2: SGHDN, FVKESK. The CDR3 sequence is 13 residues long. J was trimmed by 11 bases and V by 5 bases; bases with no gene match: 11.

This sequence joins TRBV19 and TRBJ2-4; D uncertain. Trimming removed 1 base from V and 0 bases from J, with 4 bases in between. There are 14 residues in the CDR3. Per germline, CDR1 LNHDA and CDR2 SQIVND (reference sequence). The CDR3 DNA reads TGTGCCAGTAGTATAGTTGCAGCCAAAAACATTCAGTACTTC. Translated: CASSIVAAKNIQYF.

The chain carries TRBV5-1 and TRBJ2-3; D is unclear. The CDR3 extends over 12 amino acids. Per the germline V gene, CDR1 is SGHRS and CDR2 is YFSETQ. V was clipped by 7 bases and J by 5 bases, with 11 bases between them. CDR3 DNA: TGCGCCAGCGGCCACGGGTTAGATACGCAGTATTTT. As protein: CASGHGLDTQYF.

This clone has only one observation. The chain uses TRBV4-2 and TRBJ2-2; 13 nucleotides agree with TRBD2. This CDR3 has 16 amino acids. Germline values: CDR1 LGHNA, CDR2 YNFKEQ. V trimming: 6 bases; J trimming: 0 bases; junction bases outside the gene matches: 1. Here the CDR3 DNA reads TGTGCCAGCAGGACTAGCGGGGGGACGAACACCGGGGAGCTGTTTTTT. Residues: CASRTSGGTNTGELFF.

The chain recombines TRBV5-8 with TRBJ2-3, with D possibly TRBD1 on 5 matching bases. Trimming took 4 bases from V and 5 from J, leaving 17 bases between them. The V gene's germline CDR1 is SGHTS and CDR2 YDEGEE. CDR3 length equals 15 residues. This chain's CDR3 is CASSRSREQRDTQYF. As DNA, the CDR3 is TGTGCCAGCAGCCGCTCCAGGGAACAGAGAGATACGCAGTATTTT.

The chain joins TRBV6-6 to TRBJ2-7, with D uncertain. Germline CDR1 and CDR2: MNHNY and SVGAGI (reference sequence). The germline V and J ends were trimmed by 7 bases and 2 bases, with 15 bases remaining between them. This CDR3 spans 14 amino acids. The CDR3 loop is CASTDWAGAYEQYF. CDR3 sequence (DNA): TGTGCCAGCACCGACTGGGCAGGAGCCTACGAGCAGTACTTC.

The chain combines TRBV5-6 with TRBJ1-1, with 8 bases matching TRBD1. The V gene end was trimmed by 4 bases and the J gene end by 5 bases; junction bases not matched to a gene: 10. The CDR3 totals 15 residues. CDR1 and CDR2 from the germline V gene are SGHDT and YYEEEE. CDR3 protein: CASSGLDRARTEAFF. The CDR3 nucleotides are TGTGCCAGCAGCGGGTTGGACAGGGCGAGGACTGAAGCTTTCTTT.

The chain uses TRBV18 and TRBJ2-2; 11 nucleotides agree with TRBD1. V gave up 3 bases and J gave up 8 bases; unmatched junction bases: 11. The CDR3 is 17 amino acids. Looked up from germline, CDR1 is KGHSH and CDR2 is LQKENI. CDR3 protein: CASSPLGGQGALGELFF. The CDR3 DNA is TGTGCCAGCTCACCCCTCGGCGGACAGGGGGCTTTGGGGGAGCTGTTTTTT.

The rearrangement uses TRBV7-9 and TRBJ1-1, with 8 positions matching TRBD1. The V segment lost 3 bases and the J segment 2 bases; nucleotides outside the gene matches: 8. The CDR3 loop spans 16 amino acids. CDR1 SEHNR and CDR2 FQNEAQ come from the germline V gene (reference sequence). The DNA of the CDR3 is TGTGCCAGCAGCTTGGATACAGGGGGAGCAAACACTGAAGCTTTCTTT. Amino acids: CASSLDTGGANTEAFF.

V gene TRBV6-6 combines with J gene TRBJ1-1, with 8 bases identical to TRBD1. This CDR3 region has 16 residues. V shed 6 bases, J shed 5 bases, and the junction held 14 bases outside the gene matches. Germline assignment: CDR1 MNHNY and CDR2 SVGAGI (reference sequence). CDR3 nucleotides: TGTGCCAGCAGCGACCACGCCGGACAGGGAGGGACTGAAGCTTTCTTT. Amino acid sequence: CASSDHAGQGGTEAFF.

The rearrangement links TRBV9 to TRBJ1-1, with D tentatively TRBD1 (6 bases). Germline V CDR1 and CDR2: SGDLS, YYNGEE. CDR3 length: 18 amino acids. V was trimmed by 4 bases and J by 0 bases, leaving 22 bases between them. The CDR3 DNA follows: TGTGCCAGCAGCTTCGCTGGGGGCCTCCACACTTTGAACACTGAAGCTTTCTTT. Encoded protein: CASSFAGGLHTLNTEAFF.

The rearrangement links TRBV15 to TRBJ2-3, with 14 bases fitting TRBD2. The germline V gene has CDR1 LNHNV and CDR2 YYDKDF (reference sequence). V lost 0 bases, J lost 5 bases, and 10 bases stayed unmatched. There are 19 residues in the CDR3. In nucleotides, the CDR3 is TGTGCCACCAGCAGAGAGCGTCCGGGACTAGCGGGGGCTGGAGATACGCAGTATTTT. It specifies CATSRERPGLAGAGDTQYF.

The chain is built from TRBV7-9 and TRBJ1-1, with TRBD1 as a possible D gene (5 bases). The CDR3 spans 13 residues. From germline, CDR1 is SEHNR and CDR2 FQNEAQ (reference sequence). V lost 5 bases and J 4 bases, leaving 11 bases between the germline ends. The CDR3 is CASSQGVTTEAFF. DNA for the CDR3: TGTGCCAGCAGCCAAGGGGTTACCACTGAAGCTTTCTTT. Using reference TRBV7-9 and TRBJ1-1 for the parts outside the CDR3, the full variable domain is DTGVSQNPRHKITKRGQNVTFRCDPISEHNRLYWYRQTLGQGPEFLTYFQNEAQLEKSRLLSDRFSAERPKGSFSTLEIQRTEQGDSAMYLCASSQGVTTEAFFGQGTRLTVV.

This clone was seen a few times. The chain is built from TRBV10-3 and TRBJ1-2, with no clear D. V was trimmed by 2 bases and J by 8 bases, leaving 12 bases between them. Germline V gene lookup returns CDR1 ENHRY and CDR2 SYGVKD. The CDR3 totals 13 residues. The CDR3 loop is CAISERAESGYTF. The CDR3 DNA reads TGTGCCATCAGTGAGCGGGCAGAGTCCGGCTACACCTTC.

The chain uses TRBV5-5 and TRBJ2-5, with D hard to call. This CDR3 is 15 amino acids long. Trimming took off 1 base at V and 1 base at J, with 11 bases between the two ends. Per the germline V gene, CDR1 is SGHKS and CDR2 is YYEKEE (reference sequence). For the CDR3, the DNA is TGTGCCAGCAGCTTGAGTCCCGTAGCCCAAGAGACCCAGTACTTC. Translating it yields CASSLSPVAQETQYF.

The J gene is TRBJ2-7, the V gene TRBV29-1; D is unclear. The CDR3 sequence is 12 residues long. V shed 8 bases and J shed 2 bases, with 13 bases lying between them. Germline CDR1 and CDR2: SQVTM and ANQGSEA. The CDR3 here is CSFSLGPYEQYF. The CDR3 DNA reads TGCAGCTTCTCCCTGGGTCCCTACGAGCAGTACTTC.

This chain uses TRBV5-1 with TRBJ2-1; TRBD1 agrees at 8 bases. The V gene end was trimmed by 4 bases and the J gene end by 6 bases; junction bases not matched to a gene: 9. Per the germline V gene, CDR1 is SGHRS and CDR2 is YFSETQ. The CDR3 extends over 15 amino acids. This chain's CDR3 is CASSLGQGGSNEQFF. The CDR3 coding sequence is TGCGCCAGCAGCCTAGGACAGGGAGGAAGCAATGAGCAGTTCTTC.

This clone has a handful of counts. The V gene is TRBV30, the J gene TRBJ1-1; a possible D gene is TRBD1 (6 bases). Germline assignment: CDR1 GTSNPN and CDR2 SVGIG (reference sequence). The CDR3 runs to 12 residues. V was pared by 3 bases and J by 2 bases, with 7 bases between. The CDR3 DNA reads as TGTGCCTGGAGACAGGGCAACACTGAAGCTTTCTTT. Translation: CAWRQGNTEAFF. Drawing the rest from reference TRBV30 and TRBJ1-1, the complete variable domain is SQTIHQWPATLVQPVGSPLSLECTVEGTSNPNLYWYRQAAGRGLQLLFYSVGIGQISSEVPQNLSASRPQDRQFILSSKKLLLSDSGFYLCAWRQGNTEAFFGQGTRLTVV.

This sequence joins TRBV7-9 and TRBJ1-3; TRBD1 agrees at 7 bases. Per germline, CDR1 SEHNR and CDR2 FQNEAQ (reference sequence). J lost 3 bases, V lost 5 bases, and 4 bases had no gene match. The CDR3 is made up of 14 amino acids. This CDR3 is CASSTQGYGNTIYF. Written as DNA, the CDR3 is TGTGCCAGCAGCACACAGGGGTATGGAAACACCATATATTTT.

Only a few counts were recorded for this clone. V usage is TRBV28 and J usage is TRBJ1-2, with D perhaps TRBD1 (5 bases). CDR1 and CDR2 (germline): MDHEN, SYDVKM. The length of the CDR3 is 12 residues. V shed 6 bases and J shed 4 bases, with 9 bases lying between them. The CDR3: CASRTVGYGYTF. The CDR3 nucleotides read TGTGCCAGCAGGACAGTAGGCTATGGCTACACCTTC.

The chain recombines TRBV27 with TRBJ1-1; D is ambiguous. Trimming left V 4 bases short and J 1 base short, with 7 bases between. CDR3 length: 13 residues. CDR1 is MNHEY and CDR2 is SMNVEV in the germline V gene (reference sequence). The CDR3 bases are TGTGCCAGCAGTTATATGACGAACACTGAAGCTTTCTTT. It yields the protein CASSYMTNTEAFF.